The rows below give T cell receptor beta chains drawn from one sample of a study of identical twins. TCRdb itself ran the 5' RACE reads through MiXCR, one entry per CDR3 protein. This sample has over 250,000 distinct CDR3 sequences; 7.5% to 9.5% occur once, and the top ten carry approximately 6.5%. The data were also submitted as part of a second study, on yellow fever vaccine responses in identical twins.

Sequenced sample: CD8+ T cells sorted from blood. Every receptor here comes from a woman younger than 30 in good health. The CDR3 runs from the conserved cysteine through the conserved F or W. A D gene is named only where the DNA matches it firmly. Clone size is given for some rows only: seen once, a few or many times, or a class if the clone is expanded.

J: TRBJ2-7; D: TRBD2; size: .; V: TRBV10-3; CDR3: CAINGGLDEQYF; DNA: TGTGCCATCAACGGGGGACTAGACGAGCAGTACTTC
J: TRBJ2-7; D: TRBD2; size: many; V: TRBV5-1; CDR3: CASSDGLAGDYEQYF; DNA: TGCGCCAGCAGCGATGGACTAGCGGGAGACTACGAGCAGTACTTC
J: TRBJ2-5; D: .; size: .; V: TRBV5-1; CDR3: CASSLSRGSALQKTQYF; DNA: TGCGCCAGCAGCTTGTCCAGGGGAAGCGCCCTTCAGAAGACCCAGTACTTC
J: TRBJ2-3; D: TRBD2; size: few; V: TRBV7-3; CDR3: CASSLLSGDTDTQYF; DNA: TGTGCCAGCAGCTTACTAAGCGGGGACACAGATACGCAGTATTTT
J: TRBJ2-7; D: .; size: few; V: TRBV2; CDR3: CASSAFRYYEQYF; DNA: TGTGCCAGCAGTGCGTTCAGGTATTACGAGCAGTACTTC
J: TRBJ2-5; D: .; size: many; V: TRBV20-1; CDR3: CSARDRHLARDQYF; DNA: TGCAGTGCTAGGGACCGTCACTTGGCGCGGGACCAGTACTTC
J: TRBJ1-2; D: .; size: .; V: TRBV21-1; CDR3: CASGDYRATPLNYGYTF; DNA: TGTGCCAGCGGGGATTACCGGGCAACTCCCTTGAACTATGGCTACACCTTC
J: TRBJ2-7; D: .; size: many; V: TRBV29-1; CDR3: CSVGGPRGYEQYF; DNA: TGCAGCGTTGGGGGGCCAAGGGGTTACGAGCAGTACTTC
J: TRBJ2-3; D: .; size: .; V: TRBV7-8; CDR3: CASSLELIGSHGDTQYF; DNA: TGTGCCAGCAGCTTAGAATTGATCGGCTCCCACGGGGATACGCAGTATTTT
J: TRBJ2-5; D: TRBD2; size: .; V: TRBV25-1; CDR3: CASSEAGAETQYF; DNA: TGTGCCAGCAGTGAAGCGGGAGCAGAGACCCAGTACTTC
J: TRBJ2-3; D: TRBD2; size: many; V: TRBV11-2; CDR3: CASSSPGTSDTDTQYF; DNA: TGTGCCAGCAGCTCCCCCGGGACTAGCGACACAGATACGCAGTATTTT
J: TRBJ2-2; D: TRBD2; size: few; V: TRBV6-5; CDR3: CASSYWAGDTGELFF; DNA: TGTGCCAGCAGTTACTGGGCGGGAGATACCGGGGAGCTGTTTTTT
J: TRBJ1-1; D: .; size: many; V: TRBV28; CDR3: CASSLPPTGGTEAFF; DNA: TGTGCCAGCAGTTTACCCCCGACGGGAGGGACTGAAGCTTTCTTT
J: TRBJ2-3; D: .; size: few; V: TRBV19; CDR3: CASSIVGNTDTQYF; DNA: TGTGCCAGTAGTATAGTCGGGAACACAGATACGCAGTATTTT
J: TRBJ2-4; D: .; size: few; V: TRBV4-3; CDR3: CASSQEISVPNIQYF; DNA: TGCGCCAGCAGCCAAGAGATATCAGTTCCAAACATTCAGTACTTC
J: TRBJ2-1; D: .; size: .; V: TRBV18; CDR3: CASSPADGWSSYNEQFF; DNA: TGTGCCAGCTCACCGGCGGACGGGTGGAGCTCCTACAATGAGCAGTTCTTC
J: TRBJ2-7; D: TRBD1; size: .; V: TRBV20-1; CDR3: CSARGQGWVGMDF; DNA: TGCAGTGCTAGAGGACAGGGATGGGTAGGCATGGACTTC
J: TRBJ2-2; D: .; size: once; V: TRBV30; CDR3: CAWTNSVGGELFF; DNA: TGTGCCTGGACCAACTCGGTGGGAGGGGAGCTGTTTTTT
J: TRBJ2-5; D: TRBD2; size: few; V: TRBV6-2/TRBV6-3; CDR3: CASSLSGGGETQYF; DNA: TGTGCCAGCAGTCTTTCGGGAGGGGGGGAGACCCAGTACTTC
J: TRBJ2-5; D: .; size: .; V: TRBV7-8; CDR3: CASSLGAAGKETQYF; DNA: TGTGCCAGCAGCTTAGGCGCGGCAGGAAAAGAGACCCAGTACTTC
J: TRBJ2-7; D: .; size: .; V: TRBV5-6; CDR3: CASSLVRAEPYEQYF; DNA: TGTGCCAGCAGCTTGGTGAGAGCGGAACCCTACGAGCAGTACTTC
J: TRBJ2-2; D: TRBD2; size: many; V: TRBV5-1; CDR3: CASSSPNGTSGETTGELFF; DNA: TGCGCCAGCAGCTCGCCGAATGGGACTAGCGGGGAAACTACCGGGGAGCTGTTTTTT
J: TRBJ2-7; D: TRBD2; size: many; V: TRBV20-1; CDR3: CTPGLADSSYEQYF; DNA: TGCACCCCGGGACTAGCGGATTCCTCCTACGAGCAGTACTTC
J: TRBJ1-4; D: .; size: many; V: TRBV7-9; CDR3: CASSIWGTDATNEKLFF; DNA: TGTGCCAGCAGCATATGGGGGACGGATGCAACTAATGAAAAACTGTTTTTT
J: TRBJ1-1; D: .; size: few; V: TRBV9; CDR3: CASSVTVNTEAFF; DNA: TGTGCCAGCAGCGTAACGGTGAACACTGAAGCTTTCTTT
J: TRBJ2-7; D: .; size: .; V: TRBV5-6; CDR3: CASSRDIIYEQYF; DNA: TGTGCCAGCAGCCGCGACATAATCTACGAGCAGTACTTC
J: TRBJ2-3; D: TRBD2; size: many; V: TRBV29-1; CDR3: CSASKTSGRADTQYF; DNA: TGCAGCGCCTCGAAGACTAGCGGGAGGGCAGATACGCAGTATTTT
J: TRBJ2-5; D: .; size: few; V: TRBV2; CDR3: CASSEHRRETQYF; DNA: TGTGCCAGCAGTGAACACAGGAGAGAGACCCAGTACTTC
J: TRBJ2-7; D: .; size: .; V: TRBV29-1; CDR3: CSVVFFGVYEQYF; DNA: TGCAGCGTTGTATTCTTTGGGGTCTACGAGCAGTACTTC
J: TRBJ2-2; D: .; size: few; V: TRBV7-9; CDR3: CASSPAGVKTGELFF; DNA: TGTGCCAGCAGTCCGGCAGGGGTGAAGACCGGGGAGCTGTTTTTT
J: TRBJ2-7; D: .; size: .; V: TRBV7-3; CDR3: CASNPIGVGYEQYF; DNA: TGTGCCAGCAACCCTATCGGGGTGGGCTACGAGCAGTACTTC
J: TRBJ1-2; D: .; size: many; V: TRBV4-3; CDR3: CASSHAIWHYGYTF; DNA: TGCGCCAGCAGCCACGCAATCTGGCACTATGGCTACACCTTC
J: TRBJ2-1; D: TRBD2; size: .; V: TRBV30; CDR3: CACPFQRGYNEQFF; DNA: TGTGCCTGCCCCTTCCAGCGGGGTTACAATGAGCAGTTCTTC
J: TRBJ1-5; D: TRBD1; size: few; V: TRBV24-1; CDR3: CATSDLQRGQGAMGEQPQHF; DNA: TGTGCCACCAGTGATTTGCAAAGGGGACAGGGGGCGATGGGGGAACAGCCCCAGCATTTT